This passage covers 21 T cell receptor beta chains from one sample sequenced in a study of technical replicates of blood from several donors. This table comes from immunoSEQ multiplex PCR, and its TCRdb copy is limited to in-frame clones, with some not included. The repertoire includes about 93,000 clones, about 95% of them detected once, and around 0.26% sits in the top ten. The sample was T cells isolated from PBMCs. These receptors all come from a human donor in good health.

Here the CDR3 reads CASSPGQGIPYEQYF. CDR3 nucleotides: TGTGCCAGCAGCCCCGGACAGGGGATCCCCTACGAGCAGTACTTC. The rearrangement links TRBV7-9 to TRBJ2-7; 9 nucleotides match TRBD1. This CDR3 is 15 amino acids long. V lost 5 bases, J lost 2 bases, and 7 bases stayed unmatched. CDR1 is SEHNR and CDR2 is FQNEAQ in the germline V gene (reference sequence).

The chain uses TRBV6-1 and TRBJ1-1; a weak D match, TRBD1 (6 bases). V was shortened by 5 bases and J by 0 bases, with 10 bases between the two germline ends. The CDR3 length is 14 residues. Germline assignment: CDR1 MNHNS and CDR2 SASEGT. This CDR3 reads CASSSYRVNTEAFF. The CDR3 nucleotides read TGTGCCAGCAGTAGCTACAGGGTGAACACTGAAGCTTTCTTT.

The chain recombines TRBV6-6 with TRBJ1-5; 8 bases agree with TRBD1. CDR1 MNHNY and CDR2 SVGAGI come from the germline V gene (reference sequence). The CDR3 runs to 15 residues. After removal of 6 bases from V and 0 bases from J, the junction contained 4 bases not matched to a gene. CDR3 bases: TGTGCCAGCAGCCCGACAGGGGTTAGCAATCAGCCCCAGCATTTT. As protein: CASSPTGVSNQPQHF.

This clone showed up just once. V usage is TRBV19 and J usage is TRBJ2-3; TRBD1 matches at 8 bases. The CDR3 has 14 residues. Trimming removed 5 bases from V and 7 bases from J; junction bases left unmatched: 8. Germline V gene data show CDR1 as LNHDA and CDR2 as SQIVND (reference sequence). DNA of the CDR3: TGTGCCAGTAGTTCGCAGGGGGCGCAAAATACGCAGTATTTT. Translation: CASSSQGAQNTQYF.

The chain uses TRBV6-5 and TRBJ2-2; D uncertain. Germline CDR1 is MNHEY and CDR2 is SVGAGI. V was shortened by 0 bases and J by 7 bases, with 6 bases between the two germline ends. CDR3 length: 13 residues. The CDR3 protein is CASSYSQYGELFF. For the CDR3, the DNA is TGTGCCAGCAGTTACTCACAGTACGGGGAGCTGTTTTTT.

The J gene is TRBJ2-7, the V gene TRBV6-5, with a possible D match to TRBD2 (6 bases). The V gene's germline CDR1 is MNHEY and CDR2 SVGAGI. This CDR3 is built from 15 residues. The V and J ends lost 6 bases and 0 bases respectively, with 15 bases between them. The DNA for the CDR3 is TGTGCCAGCAGGCGGGGCGGTCTCAGCTCCTACGAGCAGTACTTC. This codes for CASRRGGLSSYEQYF.

This clone has more than one count but fewer than ten. The chain is built from TRBV19 and TRBJ1-2; a possible D gene is TRBD1 (6 bases). V was trimmed by 3 bases and J by 4 bases, leaving 9 bases between them. CDR1 LNHDA and CDR2 SQIVND come from the germline V gene (reference sequence). The CDR3 is 13 amino acids. The CDR3 is CASSIHRAYGYTF. CDR3 nucleotide sequence: TGTGCCAGTAGTATCCACAGGGCCTATGGCTACACCTTC.

This chain joins TRBV6-1 and TRBJ2-7, with 9 nucleotides matching TRBD2. V lost 1 base and J lost 3; bases outside the gene matches: 7. Germline V gene lookup returns CDR1 MNHNS and CDR2 SASEGT. The CDR3 loop spans 16 amino acids. The CDR3 here is CASSEGLRAGGYEQYF. As DNA, the CDR3 is TGTGCCAGCAGTGAAGGGTTGCGAGCGGGGGGCTACGAGCAGTACTTC.

The J gene is TRBJ2-3, the V gene TRBV5-1; D is unclear. The CDR3 contains 16 residues. Deletions cut 0 bases from V and 0 bases from J, with 11 bases between. CDR1 and CDR2 from the germline V gene are SGHRS and YFSETQ. The CDR3 sequence: CASSLALATSTDTQYF. CDR3 DNA: TGCGCCAGCAGCTTGGCCCTCGCGACTAGCACAGATACGCAGTATTTT.

The chain has TRBV7-6 and TRBJ2-7; no definite D call. Germline CDR1 and CDR2: SGHVS and FNYEAQ. The CDR3 is 14 amino acids. Trimming pared 1 base from V and 6 bases from J, leaving 13 bases between. The CDR3 coding sequence is TGTGCCAGCAGCTTAGAGGTCTCACTAACCGAGCAGTACTTC. Its protein is CASSLEVSLTEQYF.

The rearrangement links TRBV7-2 to TRBJ1-2, with 10 bases fitting TRBD1. The CDR3 has 17 residues. CDR1 is SGHTA and CDR2 is FQGNSA in the germline V gene. The trim removed 2 bases at V and 5 bases at J, leaving 11 bases unmatched. In DNA, the CDR3 is TGTGCCAGCAGCTTATATTTAGGGGGGACAGGGGATTATGGCTACACCTTC. This sequence encodes CASSLYLGGTGDYGYTF.

This sequence joins TRBV2 and TRBJ2-2; 8 bases line up with TRBD1. J was trimmed by 3 bases and V by 6 bases; bases with no gene match: 3. Germline-derived CDR1 and CDR2 are SNHLY and FYNNEI. The CDR3 has 14 residues. The CDR3 spells CASRTGVDTGELFF. CDR3 in DNA: TGTGCCAGCAGGACAGGGGTCGACACCGGGGAGCTGTTTTTT.

V gene TRBV5-6 combines with J gene TRBJ1-1, with 7 bases matching TRBD1. J gave up 10 bases and V 4 bases, and 13 bases lay outside the gene matches. CDR1 and CDR2 (germline): SGHDT, YYEEEE. This CDR3 has 14 amino acids. CDR3 amino acids: CASSPWTGGLGAFF. The CDR3 nucleotides are TGTGCCAGCAGCCCCTGGACAGGTGGGTTGGGAGCTTTCTTT.

The chain is built from TRBV7-9 and TRBJ1-5; no reliable D call. V was trimmed by 1 base and J by 11 bases, leaving 9 bases between them. Germline V lookup: CDR1 SEHNR, CDR2 FQNEAQ (reference sequence). There are 12 residues in the CDR3. CDR3 sequence (DNA): TGTGCCAGCAGCTTAGGGGAGGTATCCCAGCATTTT. Amino acid sequence: CASSLGEVSQHF.

This chain links TRBV5-1 with TRBJ1-1; no definite D call. V lost 0 bases and J lost 5, with 8 bases in between. CDR3 length: 13 residues. CDR1 is SGHRS, CDR2 YFSETQ, per germline. The CDR3 region has the DNA TGCGCCAGCAGCTTGGCCCCGGGGACTGAAGCTTTCTTT. This sequence encodes CASSLAPGTEAFF. The full variable domain, its missing parts supplied by reference TRBV5-1 and TRBJ1-1, is KAGVTQTPRYLIKTRGQQVTLSCSPISGHRSVSWYQQTPGQGLQFLFEYFSETQRNKGNFPGRFSGRQFSNSRSEMNVSTLELGDSALYLCASSLAPGTEAFFGQGTRLTVV.

The chain employs TRBV7-8 and TRBJ1-5, with 8 bases fitting TRBD1. Germline V CDR1 and CDR2: SGHVS, FQNEAQ. The CDR3 runs 16 residues. The V gene end was trimmed by 2 bases and the J gene end by 7 bases; junction bases not matched to a gene: 10. The CDR3 region has the DNA TGTGCCAGCAGCTTACTAGTTGGACAGGGTAAGCAGCCCCAGCATTTT. It is translated as CASSLLVGQGKQPQHF.

CDR3 sequence: CASSPDQGQTEAFF. In DNA, the CDR3 is TGTGCCAGCAGCCCCGACCAGGGACAAACTGAAGCTTTCTTT. The chain recombines TRBV13 with TRBJ1-1, with D tentatively TRBD1 (6 bases). Germline assignment: CDR1 PRHDT and CDR2 FYEKMQ (reference sequence). V shed 5 bases and J shed 5 bases, with 15 bases lying between them. This CDR3 region has 14 residues.

The chain is built from TRBV6-6 and TRBJ2-5; 7 nucleotides match TRBD1. Looked up from germline, CDR1 is MNHNY and CDR2 is SVGAGI (reference sequence). This CDR3 spans 13 amino acids. The trim removed 0 bases at V and 6 bases at J, leaving 1 base unmatched. Here the CDR3 DNA reads TGTGCCAGCAGTTACTCGACAGGGAAGACCCAGTACTTC. Its protein is CASSYSTGKTQYF.

The gene calls are TRBV2 and TRBJ2-1; 8 bases match TRBD2. V was clipped by 1 base and J by 7 bases; unmatched bases: 6. This CDR3 spans 15 amino acids. CDR1 and CDR2 from the germline V gene are SNHLY and FYNNEI. CDR3 in amino acids: CASSEGRIAGNEQFF. The CDR3 DNA is TGTGCCAGCAGTGAAGGAAGAATAGCGGGGAATGAGCAGTTCTTC.

The V gene is TRBV5-1, the J gene TRBJ2-7; 9 nucleotides align to TRBD2. Germline trimming cut 3 bases from V and 3 bases from J; bases unmatched to any gene: 7. The CDR3 runs 15 residues. From germline, CDR1 is SGHRS and CDR2 YFSETQ. CDR3: CASSSPGTSNYEQYF. The CDR3 nucleotides read TGCGCCAGCAGCTCGCCTGGGACTAGCAACTACGAGCAGTACTTC.

This chain uses TRBV6-5 with TRBJ2-6; a weak D match, TRBD2 (5 bases). Trimming left V 8 bases short and J 2 bases short, with 13 bases between. The germline CDR1 and CDR2 sequences are MNHEY and SVGAGI. This CDR3 is built from 15 residues. The CDR3 is CASAYRGTGANVLTF. CDR3 nucleotides: TGTGCCAGCGCCTACAGAGGGACTGGGGCCAACGTCCTGACTTTC.